This TCR beta chain originates from a study of radiotherapy plus CTLA-4 blockade in lung cancer (dated by TCRdb to the late 2010s). Some background on the complete study: Objective responses occurred in 18% of enrolled patients, and about 30% achieved disease control.

The method was the immunoSEQ multiplex PCR assay. Drawn from immuneACCESS, this table holds only the in-frame rearrangements with V and J called that TCRdb kept. Clones are partly lost; checked studies trace under half to an unresolved V gene and leave the rest unexplained. Here the sample has approximately 95,000 clones; approximately 78% occur a single time. 3% to 3.5% of the sample lies in the top ten. What the work shows at the level of the full study, not this receptor alone: TCR clones derived from tumors expanded in peripheral blood after treatment with radiotherapy and ipilimumab. The strongest predictors of response were reported to be early dynamic shifts in blood T cell clones along with a rise in serum interferon-beta following radiation.

This clone was seen a few times. Its binding antigen is unknown. No per-base quality is available; no much larger clone lies one base away. Reading the germline V gene (reference sequence) gives CDR1 LNHDA and CDR2 SQIVND. CDR3 length: 14 amino acids, cysteine to phenylalanine. The kept DNA is CDR3 alone, 42 bases in frame from the first base. V loses 5 bases of germline sequence and J loses 6 bases, and the interval between the two ends is 13 bases. In this study, focal radiation therapy paired with CTLA-4 blockade (ipilimumab) was tested in patients who had chemo-refractory metastatic non-small-cell lung cancer.

The rearranged segments are TRBV19 and TRBJ2-2; TRBD2 might be the D gene, on 6 matching bases. The sequencing used peripheral blood, collected from a patient treated with radiotherapy plus ipilimumab. The sequence derives from a human donor with non-small cell lung cancer who had a partial response to radiotherapy plus ipilimumab. The DNA sequence is TGTGCCAGTAGTGCACGGAGGGATGCCGGGGAGCTGTTTTTT. Its protein product is CASSARRDAGELFF.